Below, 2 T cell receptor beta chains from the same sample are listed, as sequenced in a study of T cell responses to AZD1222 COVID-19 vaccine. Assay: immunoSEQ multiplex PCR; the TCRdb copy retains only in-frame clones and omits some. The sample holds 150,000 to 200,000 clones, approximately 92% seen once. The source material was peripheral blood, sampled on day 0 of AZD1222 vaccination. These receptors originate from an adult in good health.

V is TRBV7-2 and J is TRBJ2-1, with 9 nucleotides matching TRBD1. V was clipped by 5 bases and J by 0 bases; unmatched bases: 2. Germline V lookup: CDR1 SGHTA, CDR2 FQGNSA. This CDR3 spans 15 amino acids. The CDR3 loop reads CASSQDRGSYNEQFF. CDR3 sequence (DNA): TGTGCCAGCAGCCAGGACAGGGGCTCCTACAATGAGCAGTTCTTC.

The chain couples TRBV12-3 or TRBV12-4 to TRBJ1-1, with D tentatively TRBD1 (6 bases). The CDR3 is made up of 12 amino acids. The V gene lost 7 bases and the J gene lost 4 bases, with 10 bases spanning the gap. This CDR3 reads CASTTGRTEAFF. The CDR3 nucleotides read TGTGCCAGCACCACAGGGCGCACTGAAGCTTTCTTT.